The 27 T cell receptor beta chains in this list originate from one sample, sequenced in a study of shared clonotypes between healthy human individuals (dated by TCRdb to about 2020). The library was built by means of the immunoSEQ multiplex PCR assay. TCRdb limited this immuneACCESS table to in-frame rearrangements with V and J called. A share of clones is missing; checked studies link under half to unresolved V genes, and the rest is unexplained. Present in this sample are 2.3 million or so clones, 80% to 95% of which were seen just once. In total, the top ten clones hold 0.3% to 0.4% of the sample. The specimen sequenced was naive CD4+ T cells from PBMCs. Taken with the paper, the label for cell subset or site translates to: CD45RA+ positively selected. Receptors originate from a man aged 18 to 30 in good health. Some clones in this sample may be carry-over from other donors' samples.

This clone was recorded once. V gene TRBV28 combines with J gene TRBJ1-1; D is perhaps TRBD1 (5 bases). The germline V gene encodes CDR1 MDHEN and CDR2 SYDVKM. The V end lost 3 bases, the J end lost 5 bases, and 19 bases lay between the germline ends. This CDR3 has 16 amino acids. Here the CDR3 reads CASSFPLGGGRTEAFF. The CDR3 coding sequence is TGTGCCAGCAGTTTCCCCCTGGGGGGGGGACGGACTGAAGCTTTCTTT.

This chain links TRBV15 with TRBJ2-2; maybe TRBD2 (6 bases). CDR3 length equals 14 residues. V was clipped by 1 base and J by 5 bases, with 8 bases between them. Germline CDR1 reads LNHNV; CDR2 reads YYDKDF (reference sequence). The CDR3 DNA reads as TGTGCCACCAGCAGAGGCGGGGCGACCGGGGAGCTGTTTTTT. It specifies CATSRGGATGELFF.

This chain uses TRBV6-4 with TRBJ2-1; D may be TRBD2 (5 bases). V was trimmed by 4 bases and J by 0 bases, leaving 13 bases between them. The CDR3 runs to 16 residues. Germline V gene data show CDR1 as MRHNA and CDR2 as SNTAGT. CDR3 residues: CASSVATTSSYNEQFF. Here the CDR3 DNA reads TGTGCCAGCAGTGTAGCGACTACGAGCTCCTACAATGAGCAGTTCTTC.

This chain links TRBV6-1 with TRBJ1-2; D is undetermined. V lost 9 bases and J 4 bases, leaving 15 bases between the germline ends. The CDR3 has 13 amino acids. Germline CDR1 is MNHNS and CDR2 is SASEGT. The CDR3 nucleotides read TGTGCCAGTTCCCCGTCAGCAACCTATGGCTACACCTTC. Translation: CASSPSATYGYTF.

CDR3 protein: CASRSTSWAEDTGELFF. The CDR3 nucleotides read TGTGCCAGCAGATCGACTAGCTGGGCCGAAGACACCGGGGAGCTGTTTTTT. The V call is TRBV5-4, the J call TRBJ2-2, with TRBD2 matching 7 bases. The CDR3 runs to 17 residues. Germline V lookup: CDR1 SGHNT, CDR2 YYREEE (reference sequence). Unmatched junction bases numbered 13, after V lost 5 bases and J lost 3 bases. Complete variable domain (other parts from reference TRBV5-4 and TRBJ2-2): ETGVTQSPTHLIKTRGQQVTLRCSSQSGHNTVSWYQQALGQGPQFIFQYYREEENGRGNFPPRFSGLQFPNYSSELNVNALELDDSALYLCASRSTSWAEDTGELFFGEGSRLTVL.

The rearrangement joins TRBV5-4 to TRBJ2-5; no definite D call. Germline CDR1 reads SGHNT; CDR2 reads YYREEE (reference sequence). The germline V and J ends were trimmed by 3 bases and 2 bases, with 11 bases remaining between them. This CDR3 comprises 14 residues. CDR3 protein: CASSSNSRQETQYF. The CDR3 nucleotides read TGTGCCAGCAGCTCGAACTCGCGACAAGAGACCCAGTACTTC.

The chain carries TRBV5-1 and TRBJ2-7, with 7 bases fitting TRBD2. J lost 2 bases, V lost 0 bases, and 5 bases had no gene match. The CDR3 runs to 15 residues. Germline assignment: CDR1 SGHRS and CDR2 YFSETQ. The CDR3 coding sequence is TGCGCCAGCAGCTTGGTGGCGGGAGAGACCTACGAGCAGTACTTC. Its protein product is CASSLVAGETYEQYF.

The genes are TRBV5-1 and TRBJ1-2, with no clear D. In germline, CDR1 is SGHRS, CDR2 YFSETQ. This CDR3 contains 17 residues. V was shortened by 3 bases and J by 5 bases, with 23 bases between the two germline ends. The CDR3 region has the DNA TGCGCCAGCAGCTCCTTTTCCCTCCCAGACCTAAAATATGGCTACACCTTC. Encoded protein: CASSSFSLPDLKYGYTF. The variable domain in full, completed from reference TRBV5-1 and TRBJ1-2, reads KAGVTQTPRYLIKTRGQQVTLSCSPISGHRSVSWYQQTPGQGLQFLFEYFSETQRNKGNFPGRFSGRQFSNSRSEMNVSTLELGDSALYLCASSSFSLPDLKYGYTFGSGTRLTVV.

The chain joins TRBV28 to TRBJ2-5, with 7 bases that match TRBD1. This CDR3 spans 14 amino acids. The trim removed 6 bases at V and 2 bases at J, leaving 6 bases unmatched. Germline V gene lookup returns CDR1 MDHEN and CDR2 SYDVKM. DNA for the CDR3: TGTGCCAGCAGACCAGGGGGTCAACAAGAGACCCAGTACTTC. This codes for CASRPGGQQETQYF.

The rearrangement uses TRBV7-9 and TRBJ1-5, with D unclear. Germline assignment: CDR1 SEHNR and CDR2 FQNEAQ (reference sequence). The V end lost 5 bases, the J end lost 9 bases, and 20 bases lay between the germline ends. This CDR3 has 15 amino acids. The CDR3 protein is CASSPAGTEPPPQHF. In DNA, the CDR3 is TGTGCCAGCAGCCCCGCGGGCACCGAACCTCCGCCCCAGCATTTT.

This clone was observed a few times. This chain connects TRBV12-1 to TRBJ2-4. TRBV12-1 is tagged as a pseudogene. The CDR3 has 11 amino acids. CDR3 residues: CASSFPATSYF. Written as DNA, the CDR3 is TGTGCCAGCAGCTTCCCGGCAACCTCCTACTTC.

Here the CDR3 reads CASIQGRYNEQFF. CDR3 DNA sequence: TGTGCCAGCATCCAAGGGCGCTACAATGAGCAGTTCTTC. The rearrangement uses TRBV6-1 and TRBJ2-1; the D is unclear. Looked up from germline, CDR1 is MNHNS and CDR2 is SASEGT. The CDR3 runs to 13 residues. V was clipped by 7 bases and J by 3 bases, with 10 bases between them.

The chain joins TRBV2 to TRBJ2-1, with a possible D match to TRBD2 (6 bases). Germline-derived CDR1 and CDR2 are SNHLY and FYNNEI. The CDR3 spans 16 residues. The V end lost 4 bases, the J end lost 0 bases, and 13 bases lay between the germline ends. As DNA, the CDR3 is TGTGCCAGCAGTGCTGATCTAGCGCCCTCCTACAATGAGCAGTTCTTC. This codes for CASSADLAPSYNEQFF. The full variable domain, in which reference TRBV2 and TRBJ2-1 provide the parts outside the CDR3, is EPEVTQTPSHQVTQMGQEVILRCVPISNHLYFYWYRQILGQKVEFLVSFYNNEISEKSEIFDDQFSVERPDGSNFTLKIRSTKLEDSAMYFCASSADLAPSYNEQFFGPGTRLTVL.

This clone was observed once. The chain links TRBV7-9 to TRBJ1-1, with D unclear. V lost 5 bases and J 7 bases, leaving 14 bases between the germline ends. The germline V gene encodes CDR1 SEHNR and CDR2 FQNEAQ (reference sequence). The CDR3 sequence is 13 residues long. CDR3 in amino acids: CASSPHNSGEAFF. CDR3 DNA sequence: TGTGCCAGCAGCCCTCATAACTCCGGTGAAGCTTTCTTT.

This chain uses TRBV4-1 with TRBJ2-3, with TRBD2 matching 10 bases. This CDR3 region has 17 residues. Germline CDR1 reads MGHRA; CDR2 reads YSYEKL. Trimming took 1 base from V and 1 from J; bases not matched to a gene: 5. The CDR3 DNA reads TGCGCCAGCAGCCAAGCCCCCGGGACTAGCGGCACAGATACGCAGTATTTT. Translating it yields CASSQAPGTSGTDTQYF.

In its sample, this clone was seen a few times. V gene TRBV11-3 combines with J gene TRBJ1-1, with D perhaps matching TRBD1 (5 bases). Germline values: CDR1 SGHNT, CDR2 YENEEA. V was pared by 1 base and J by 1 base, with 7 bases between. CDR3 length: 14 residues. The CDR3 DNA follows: TGTGCCAGCAGCTTAGGACAGCCGAACACTGAAGCTTTCTTT. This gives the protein CASSLGQPNTEAFF.

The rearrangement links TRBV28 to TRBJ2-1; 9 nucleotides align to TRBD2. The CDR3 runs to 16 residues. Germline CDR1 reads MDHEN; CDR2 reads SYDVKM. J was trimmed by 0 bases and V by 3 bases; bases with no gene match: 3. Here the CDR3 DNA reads TGTGCCAGCAGTTTCGGTAGCGGGAGCTCCTACAATGAGCAGTTCTTC. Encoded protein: CASSFGSGSSYNEQFF.

CDR3 loop: CASIVGSATNEKLFF. CDR3 coding DNA: TGTGCCAGCATAGTCGGCAGCGCAACTAATGAAAAACTGTTTTTT. The V call is TRBV2, the J call TRBJ1-4; D gene unclear. The length of the CDR3 is 15 residues. Germline CDR1 SNHLY, CDR2 FYNNEI. Trimming shortened V by 7 bases and J by 0 bases, and 12 bases separated the two germline ends.

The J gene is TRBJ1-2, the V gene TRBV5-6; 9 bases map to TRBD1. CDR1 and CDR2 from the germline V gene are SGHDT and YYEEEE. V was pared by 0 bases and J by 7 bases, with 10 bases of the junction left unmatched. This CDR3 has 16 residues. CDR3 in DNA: TGTGCCAGCAGCTTGGGACCGGGACAGGGCACGGCTGGCTACACCTTC. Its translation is CASSLGPGQGTAGYTF.

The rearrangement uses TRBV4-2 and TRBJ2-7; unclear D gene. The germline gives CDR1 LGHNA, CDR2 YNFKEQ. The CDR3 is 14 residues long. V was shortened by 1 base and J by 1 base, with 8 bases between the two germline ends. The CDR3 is CASSQVSPSYEQYF. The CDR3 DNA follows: TGTGCCAGCAGCCAAGTTTCGCCGTCCTACGAGCAGTACTTC.

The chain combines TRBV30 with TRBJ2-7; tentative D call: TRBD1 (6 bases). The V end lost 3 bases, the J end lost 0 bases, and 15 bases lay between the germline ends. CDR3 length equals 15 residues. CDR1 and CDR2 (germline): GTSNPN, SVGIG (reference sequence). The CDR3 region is CAWRVAGQISYEQYF. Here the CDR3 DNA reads TGTGCCTGGAGGGTTGCAGGACAGATCTCCTACGAGCAGTACTTC.

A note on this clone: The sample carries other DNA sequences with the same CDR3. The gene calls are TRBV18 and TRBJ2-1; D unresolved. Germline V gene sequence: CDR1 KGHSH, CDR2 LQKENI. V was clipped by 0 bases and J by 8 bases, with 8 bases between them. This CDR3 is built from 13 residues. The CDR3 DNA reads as TGTGCCAGCTCACCACCTTCGGGTGATGAGCAGTTCTTC. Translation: CASSPPSGDEQFF.

This CDR3 is CASSLAGQGLTQYF. The CDR3 nucleotides are TGCGCCAGCAGCTTGGCAGGACAGGGTCTAACCCAGTACTTC. The V and J genes are TRBV5-1 and TRBJ2-5; 8 bases are shared with TRBD1. CDR3 length: 14 amino acids. After removal of 0 bases from V and 8 bases from J, the junction contained 6 bases not matched to a gene. Germline loops: CDR1 SGHRS, CDR2 YFSETQ.

The CDR3 loop is CASSLPGTPKDYGYTF. The CDR3 DNA sequence: TGTGCCAGCAGTTTACCCGGGACTCCCAAGGACTATGGCTACACCTTC. The rearrangement links TRBV28 to TRBJ1-2; a weak D match, TRBD1 (5 bases). In germline, CDR1 is MDHEN, CDR2 SYDVKM. Trimming took off 2 bases at V and 3 bases at J, with 16 bases between the two ends. The CDR3 contains 16 residues.

CDR3: CASSLAGVPDTQYF. The CDR3 DNA is TGTGCCAGCAGCTTAGCCGGAGTTCCAGATACGCAGTATTTT. This sequence joins TRBV7-3 and TRBJ2-3; D uncertain. Germline CDR1 SGHTA, CDR2 FQGTGA. This CDR3 region has 14 residues. The V end was cut by 2 bases, the J end by 4 bases, with 10 bases between.

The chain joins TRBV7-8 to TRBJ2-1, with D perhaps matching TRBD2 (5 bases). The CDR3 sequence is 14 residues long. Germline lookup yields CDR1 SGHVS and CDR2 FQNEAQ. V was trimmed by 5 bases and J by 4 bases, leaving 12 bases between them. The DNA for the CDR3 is TGTGCCAGCAGCCCCCAAAGCGGTTACAATGAGCAGTTCTTC. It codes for CASSPQSGYNEQFF.

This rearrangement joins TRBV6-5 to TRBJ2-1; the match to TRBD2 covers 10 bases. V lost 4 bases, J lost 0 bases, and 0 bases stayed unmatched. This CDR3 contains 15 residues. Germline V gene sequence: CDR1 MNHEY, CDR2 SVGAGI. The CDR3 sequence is CASSWTSGSYNEQFF. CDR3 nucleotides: TGTGCCAGCAGTTGGACTAGCGGCTCCTACAATGAGCAGTTCTTC.